These 5 T cell receptor beta chains came from one sample sequenced in a study of cytomegalovirus exposure and HLA in healthy donors. The PCR made use of 60 Vbeta and 13 Jbeta primers. Profiling relied on immunoSEQ multiplex PCR, and the TCRdb table lists in-frame clones only, not all of them. The sample has 95,000 to 150,000 clones, over 70% seen once. The sample consisted of PBMCs. Receptor source: a woman aged 50 to 65 in good health and CMV-seronegative.

The rearrangement joins TRBV27 to TRBJ2-7; 8 bases align to TRBD1. Per germline, CDR1 MNHEY and CDR2 SMNVEV (reference sequence). Trimming at V came to 5 bases and at J to 3 bases, leaving 6 bases not matched to a gene. The length of the CDR3 is 14 residues. CDR3 coding DNA: TGTGCCAGCAGTATCTCCGGGACAGGCTACGAGCAGTACTTC. Translation gives CASSISGTGYEQYF.

The chain has TRBV7-2 and TRBJ2-2; no definite D call. The CDR3 spans 14 residues. Trimming took off 2 bases at V and 8 bases at J, with 12 bases between the two ends. Germline V gene lookup returns CDR1 SGHTA and CDR2 FQGNSA. The CDR3: CASSLTRVAGELFF. The CDR3 DNA reads as TGTGCCAGCAGCTTAACGAGAGTCGCTGGGGAGCTGTTTTTT.

The genes are TRBV11-2 and TRBJ1-2, with unresolved D. The V end was cut by 1 base, the J end by 5 bases, with 8 bases between. CDR3 length: 13 amino acids. From germline, CDR1 is SGHAT and CDR2 FQNNGV. This CDR3 is CASSLGATYGYTF. For the CDR3, the DNA is TGTGCCAGCAGCTTAGGGGCGACGTATGGCTACACCTTC.

The chain has TRBV10-3 and TRBJ2-1; 11 bases align to TRBD2. The CDR3 is 14 amino acids. Germline V gene data show CDR1 as ENHRY and CDR2 as SYGVKD. Germline trimming cut 8 bases from V and 0 bases from J; bases unmatched to any gene: 0. The CDR3 DNA reads TGTGCCATCGGGACTAGCGGCTCCTACAATGAGCAGTTCTTC. Translation gives CAIGTSGSYNEQFF.

As to this clone: One end of the junction varies from germline; a read error may be responsible. CDR3 amino acids: CSSSLVREPKNIQYF. The DNA of the CDR3 is TGTTCCAGCAGCTTAGTTCGGGAGCCCAAAAACATTCAGTACTTC. The chain links TRBV7-9 to TRBJ2-4; maybe TRBD2 (6 bases). Germline CDR1 SEHNR, CDR2 FQNEAQ (reference sequence). CDR3 length: 15 residues.